This is a list of T cell receptor beta chains from one sample in a study of cytomegalovirus exposure and HLA in healthy donors. The assay was immunoSEQ multiplex PCR, and TCRdb's table has in-frame clones only and misses some. The sample comprises 65,000 to 85,000 clones, 9.5% to 13% of which are singletons, and 24% rests with the top ten. Sequenced material: PBMCs. Receptors originate from a man in his fifties or sixties in good health and CMV-seropositive. Both conserved end residues are part of each CDR3. Each record gives: J gene, clone size, V gene, D gene, CDR3 DNA, CDR3 protein. The D gene is left open where the match is weak. The size entry is marked missing in some rows and otherwise reads once, few, many or a size class.

>TRBJ2-7|NA|TRBV19|NA
TGTGCCACCGGAGCTCGATCGGGCTACGAGCAGTACTTC
CATGARSGYEQYF
>TRBJ1-4|few|TRBV27|TRBD1
TGTGCCAGCAGTCTACGGGACAGTAATGAAAAACTGTTTTTT
CASSLRDSNEKLFF
>TRBJ2-3|few|TRBV5-1|NA
TGCGCCAGCAGCCTAGGACTGGAGAGCACAGATACGCAGTATTTT
CASSLGLESTDTQYF
>TRBJ2-3|few|TRBV7-2|TRBD1
TGTGCCAGCAGCCTAGGACAGGCCTACACAGATACGCAGTATTTT
CASSLGQAYTDTQYF
>TRBJ1-6|few|TRBV5-8|TRBD1
TGTGCCAGCAGCTGGACAGGGGGCCATTCACCCCTCCACTTT
CASSWTGGHSPLHF
>TRBJ1-2|NA|TRBV19|TRBD1
TGTGCCAGTAGTATCGGTGACAGGGGTTATGGCTACACCTTC
CASSIGDRGYGYTF
>TRBJ1-1|NA|TRBV5-4|TRBD1
TGTGCCAGCAGCTCAGGGGGAGCGAACACTGAAGCTTTCTTT
CASSSGGANTEAFF
>TRBJ2-7|NA|TRBV7-9|TRBD2
TGTGCCAGCAGTCCTCGGACTAGCGGGGTCTACGAGCAGTACTTC
CASSPRTSGVYEQYF
>TRBJ1-2|NA|TRBV2|NA
TGTGCCAGCAGTGAAGTAGGGGTGCGGGGCTACACCTTC
CASSEVGVRGYTF
>TRBJ2-5|NA|TRBV25-1|TRBD1
TGTGCCAGCAGTGAATTCGGGACAGGGAGACAGACCCAGTACTTC
CASSEFGTGRQTQYF
>TRBJ1-2|few|TRBV10-3|TRBD1
TGTGCCATCAGTGACTCCACAGGGGCAGGCTACACCTTC
CAISDSTGAGYTF
>TRBJ2-7|NA|TRBV5-6|TRBD1
TGTGCCAGCAGCCTAAAACAGGGGGCGCCCTACGAGCAGTACTTC
CASSLKQGAPYEQYF
>TRBJ2-1|few|TRBV5-1|TRBD2
TGCGCCAGCAGCTTGCCTACTAGCGGGGGATACAATGAGCAGTTCTTC
CASSLPTSGGYNEQFF
>TRBJ2-3|few|TRBV29-1|NA
TGCAGCGTTGATGAGTCGACAGATACGCAGTATTTT
CSVDESTDTQYF
>TRBJ2-1|NA|TRBV30|TRBD1
TGTGCCTACAGCCGGGACAGGGGTAACAATGAGCAGTTCTTC
CAYSRDRGNNEQFF
>TRBJ2-5|NA|TRBV6-5|TRBD2
TGTGCCAGCAGTCGCGGGACTAGCGGAAAAGAGACCCAGTACTTC
CASSRGTSGKETQYF
>TRBJ2-7|few|TRBV29-1|TRBD1
TGCAGCGTTGTCTGGACAGGGGGATTATACGAGCAGTACTTC
CSVVWTGGLYEQYF
>TRBJ1-1|NA|TRBV5-1|NA
TGCGCCAGCAGCTGGGCCCAGGGAAACACTGAAGCTTTCTTT
CASSWAQGNTEAFF
>TRBJ2-5|few|TRBV5-1|NA
TGCGCCAGCAGGGTAGAGGTCGAGACCCAGTACTTC
CASRVEVETQYF
>TRBJ1-2|few|TRBV13|NA
TGTGCCAGCAGCGAGGGCTCCGAGACTTCCTACGGCTACACCTTC
CASSEGSETSYGYTF
>TRBJ2-2|few|TRBV7-6|TRBD1
TGTGCCAGCAGCCCGGGGACAGTCGGGGAGCTGTTTTTT
CASSPGTVGELFF
>TRBJ2-7|NA|TRBV11-3|TRBD2
TGTGCCAGCAGCATTCAGGGACTAGGCGGCGAGCAGTACTTC
CASSIQGLGGEQYF
>TRBJ1-6|NA|TRBV13|NA
TGTGCCAGCAGCTTAAACACAGGGCCGAATTCACCCCTCCACTTT
CASSLNTGPNSPLHF
>TRBJ1-5|few|TRBV5-8|TRBD1
TGTGCCAGCAGCCCGTTGACAGGGGCCGGCAATCAGCCCCAGCATTTT
CASSPLTGAGNQPQHF
>TRBJ2-1|few|TRBV11-2|TRBD2
TGTGCCAGCACCCCCAGGGGTGGACGGGAGGGTGTTGAGCAGTTCTTC
CASTPRGGREGVEQFF
>TRBJ1-5|few|TRBV27|TRBD1
TGTGCCAGCAGTTTGAACAGGGGAGTAAAGCCCCAGCATTTT
CASSLNRGVKPQHF
>TRBJ1-2|many|TRBV27|NA
TGTGCCAGCAGTCCCCTAGGAGGGTTCTATGGCTACACCTTC
CASSPLGGFYGYTF
>TRBJ1-2|few|TRBV9|NA
TGTGCCAGCAGCGTAGGACAGCTCTATGGCTACACCTTC
CASSVGQLYGYTF
>TRBJ1-4|few|TRBV7-2|TRBD1
TGTGCCAGCAGCACACGGACAGGGTGGCCTGAAAAACTGTTTTTT
CASSTRTGWPEKLFF
>TRBJ1-6|few|TRBV25-1|NA
TGTGCCAGTAGGGACAACTATAATTCACCCCTCCACTTT
CASRDNYNSPLHF
>TRBJ2-5|NA|TRBV27|TRBD1
TGTGCCAGCAGTTCTCTGACAGGGCAAGAGACCCAGTACTTC
CASSSLTGQETQYF
>TRBJ2-7|few|TRBV11-2|NA
TGTGCCAGAAGCTTTACTACCCCCTACGAGCAGTACTTC
CARSFTTPYEQYF
>TRBJ1-4|NA|TRBV23-1|NA
TGCGCCAGCAGTAACAGGGACACCCTTAATGAAAAACTGTTTTTT
CASSNRDTLNEKLFF
>TRBJ2-7|few|TRBV6-1|NA
TGTGCCAGCAGTGAAGTCCCAGGATCCTACGAGCAGTACTTC
CASSEVPGSYEQYF
>TRBJ1-2|NA|TRBV30|NA
TGTGCATGGAGTGTATCCTTCCACTTTTACACCTTC
CAWSVSFHFYTF
>TRBJ2-1|few|TRBV5-1|TRBD2
TGCGCCAGCAGCTTGGGGGGAGTAGCGGGGGGCCTGAATGAGCAGTTCTTC
CASSLGGVAGGLNEQFF
>TRBJ1-5|NA|TRBV2|NA
TGTGCCAGCAGGAACAGGGAGGGGGGCAATCAGCCCCAGCATTTT
CASRNREGGNQPQHF
>TRBJ2-3|few|TRBV9|TRBD2
TGTGCCAGCAGCATCACCCCTAGCGGCGACACAGATACGCAGTATTTT
CASSITPSGDTDTQYF
>TRBJ1-3|NA|TRBV6-1|TRBD1
TGTGCCAGCAGTGAAAGCGGGACAGGTGGAAACACCATATATTTT
CASSESGTGGNTIYF
>TRBJ2-3|NA|TRBV5-4|TRBD2
TGTGCCAGCAGCGGGGGCGGGGGACTAGTTACAGATACGCAGTATTTT
CASSGGGGLVTDTQYF
>TRBJ2-7|NA|TRBV28|NA
TGTGCCAGCAGTTTCGAAGCTGGTGGGAGAGAGCAGTACTTC
CASSFEAGGREQYF
>TRBJ2-1|NA|TRBV6-5|TRBD2
TGTGCCAGCAGCATAGCGGGGGGGGTCCTGGAGGTCTTC
CASSIAGGVLEVF
>TRBJ1-5|NA|TRBV6-6|NA
TGTGCCAGCAGTTACTCCGGGCAGGCGGGTCAGCCCCAGCATTTT
CASSYSGQAGQPQHF
>TRBJ2-7|NA|TRBV4-1|TRBD2
TGCGCCAGCAGCCAAAAAACTAGCGGGAGCCCCTACGAGCAGTACTTC
CASSQKTSGSPYEQYF
>TRBJ2-7|few|TRBV30|NA
TGTGCCTGGAGAAGGGGTAGCTACGAGCAGTACTTC
CAWRRGSYEQYF
>TRBJ2-5|NA|TRBV28|TRBD1
TGTGCCAGCAGTCCGGACAGGGGGAAGGAGACCCAGTACTTC
CASSPDRGKETQYF
>TRBJ2-3|few|TRBV29-1|TRBD2
TGCAGCGTAAAACTAGCGGGGGGGGACACAGATACGCAGTATTTT
CSVKLAGGDTDTQYF
>TRBJ2-2|few|TRBV5-4|NA
TGTGCCAGCAGCCCTCTCCAGGGGAACACCGGGGAGCTGTTTTTT
CASSPLQGNTGELFF
>TRBJ2-1|NA|TRBV5-6|NA
TGTGCCAGCAGCTTGGGAACTAGAGGTTACAATGAGCAGTTCTTC
CASSLGTRGYNEQFF
>TRBJ1-2|few|TRBV5-6|TRBD1
TGTGCCAGCAGTTCGACAGGGGCCTTGAACTATGGCTACACCTTC
CASSSTGALNYGYTF
>TRBJ1-3|NA|TRBV5-1|NA
TGCGCCAGCAGCTTGGCGGGGGGCCTGGGCTCTGGAAACACCATATATTTT
CASSLAGGLGSGNTIYF
>TRBJ2-1|once|TRBV5-8|NA
TGTGCCAGCAGCCCCGAGGGCCTCTCCTACAATGAGCAGCTCTTC
CASSPEGLSYNEQLF
>TRBJ2-7|few|TRBV28|NA
TGTGCCAGCAGTTGGAAGACAGGAATACGCATAAGTACGGACTACGAGCAGTACTTC
CASSWKTGIRISTDYEQYF
>TRBJ2-1|NA|TRBV27|NA
TGTGCCAGCAGTTTCCGGAGCTCCTACAATGAGCAGTTCTTC
CASSFRSSYNEQFF